A single sample gave rise to the 5 T cell receptor beta chains below, sequenced in a study of T cells in localized non-small cell lung cancer. Here immunoSEQ multiplex PCR was the method, and the copy in TCRdb shows in-frame clones only, minus some. Of about 72,000 clones listed, approximately 84% are singletons. This specimen consisted of peripheral blood, obtained before any cancer treatment. The receptors here all came from a female donor over 55 with stage I lung adenocarcinoma.

In this sample, this clone turned up a few times. This chain links TRBV5-4 with TRBJ2-6, with unresolved D. The length of the CDR3 is 13 residues. Between the trimmed V and J ends, which lost 3 bases and 5 bases, there was a span of 6 bases. Germline V gene lookup returns CDR1 SGHNT and CDR2 YYREEE (reference sequence). The chain's CDR3 is CASSSGRANVLTF. The CDR3 DNA follows: TGTGCCAGCAGCTCCGGAAGGGCCAACGTCCTGACTTTC.

This rearrangement joins TRBV7-3 to TRBJ2-5; 9 bases match TRBD2. The CDR3 runs 14 residues. J gave up 5 bases and V 4 bases, and 5 bases lay outside the gene matches. CDR1 SGHTA and CDR2 FQGTGA come from the germline V gene. CDR3 protein: CASSSGLATETQYF. Written as DNA, the CDR3 is TGTGCCAGCAGCTCAGGACTAGCGACGGAGACCCAGTACTTC.

The chain joins TRBV7-9 to TRBJ2-7; D unresolved. Germline CDR1 reads SEHNR; CDR2 reads FQNEAQ (reference sequence). V was pared by 0 bases and J by 4 bases, with 13 bases between. The CDR3 length is 15 residues. Written as DNA, the CDR3 is TGTGCCAGCAGCTTAGCGAAGGGTGGACGATACGAGCAGTACTTC. This gives the protein CASSLAKGGRYEQYF.

V and J are TRBV5-1 and TRBJ2-7; 9 nucleotides line up with TRBD1. Looked up from germline, CDR1 is SGHRS and CDR2 is YFSETQ. The junction had 8 bases not matched to a gene; V was cut back by 8 bases and J by 5 bases. There are 13 residues in the CDR3. CDR3 loop: CASRLQGAHEQYF. In DNA, the CDR3 is TGCGCCAGTAGGCTACAGGGGGCCCACGAGCAGTACTTC.

This sequence joins TRBV2 and TRBJ2-7; possibly TRBD2 for D (5 bases). Germline V gene lookup returns CDR1 SNHLY and CDR2 FYNNEI. The CDR3 spans 13 residues. V lost 7 bases to trimming and J lost 0 bases, with 10 bases between them. In nucleotides, the CDR3 is TGTGCCAGCAAGGACTGGCCCTCCTACGAGCAGTACTTC. It codes for CASKDWPSYEQYF.